This T cell receptor beta chain was obtained from a study of blood T cell repertoires in COVID-19. For the study at large: Researchers got acute and convalescent COVID-19 samples from the United States, Italy and Spain. PBMCs, B-cell-depleted T cells, or T cells were the source of the cDNA or gDNA that made up the material.

Trimming took off 1 base at V and 2 bases at J, with 15 bases between the two ends. This CDR3 is 16 amino acids long. Per the germline V gene, CDR1 is LGHDT and CDR2 is YNNKEL (reference sequence). Authors' data handling: Amplified reference gene primers provided the basis for estimating nucleated cell counts. Sequencing was performed with immunoSEQ multiplex PCR; in TCRdb, only in-frame clones are kept and a portion is missing. The V and J calls and clone size come from that table; D and trimming were worked out from the DNA. Of about 62,000 clones in the sample, around 86% were seen once. The chain is built from TRBV3-1 (or the pseudogene TRBV3-2) and TRBJ2-7; possibly TRBD2 for D (6 bases). The source material was peripheral blood. This TCR derives from a man in his 70s with acute or convalescent COVID-19. The DNA of the CDR3 is TGTGCCAGCAGCCAAGTCGGCTGGGGGGTCCCCTACGAGCAGTACTTC. It codes for CASSQVGWGVPYEQYF.